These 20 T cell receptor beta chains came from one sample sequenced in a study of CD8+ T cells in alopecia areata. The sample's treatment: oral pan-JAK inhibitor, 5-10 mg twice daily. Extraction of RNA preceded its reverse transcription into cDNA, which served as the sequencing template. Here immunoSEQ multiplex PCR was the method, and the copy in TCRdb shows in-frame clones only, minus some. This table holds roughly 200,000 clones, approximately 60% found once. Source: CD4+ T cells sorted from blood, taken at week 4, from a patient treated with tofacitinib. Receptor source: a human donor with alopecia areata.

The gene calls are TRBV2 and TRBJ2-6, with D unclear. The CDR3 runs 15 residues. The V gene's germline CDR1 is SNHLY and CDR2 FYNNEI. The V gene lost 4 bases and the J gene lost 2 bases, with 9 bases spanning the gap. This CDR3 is CASSADQAGANVLTF. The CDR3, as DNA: TGTGCCAGCAGTGCCGATCAGGCTGGGGCCAACGTCCTGACTTTC.

The CDR3 DNA is TGTGCCAGCTCACCGGTCGAAGAGACCCAGTACTTC. This translates into CASSPVEETQYF. The V call is TRBV18, the J call TRBJ2-5; D is undetermined. The CDR3 is 12 residues long. The V end lost 3 bases, the J end lost 3 bases, and 5 bases lay between the germline ends. The V gene's germline CDR1 is KGHSH and CDR2 LQKENI.

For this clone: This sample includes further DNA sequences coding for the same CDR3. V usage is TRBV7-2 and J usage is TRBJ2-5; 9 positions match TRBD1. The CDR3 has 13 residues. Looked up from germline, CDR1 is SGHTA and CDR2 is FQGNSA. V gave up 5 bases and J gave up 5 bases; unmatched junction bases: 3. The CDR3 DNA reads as TGTGCCAGCAGCCTCGGGACAGGGGAGACCCAGTACTTC. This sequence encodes CASSLGTGETQYF. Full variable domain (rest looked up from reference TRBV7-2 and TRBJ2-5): GAGVSQSPSNKVTEKGKDVELRCDPISGHTALYWYRQSLGQGLEFLIYFQGNSAPDKSGLPSDRFSAERTGGSVSTLTIQRTQQEDSAVYLCASSLGTGETQYFGPGTRLLVL.

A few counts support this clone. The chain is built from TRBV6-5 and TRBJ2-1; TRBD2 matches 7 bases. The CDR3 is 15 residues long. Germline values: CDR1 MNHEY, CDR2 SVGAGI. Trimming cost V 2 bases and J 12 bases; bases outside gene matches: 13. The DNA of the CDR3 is TGTGCCAGCAGTTACGCGGGGGAGACGTCCGATGGGCAGTTCTTC. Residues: CASSYAGETSDGQFF.

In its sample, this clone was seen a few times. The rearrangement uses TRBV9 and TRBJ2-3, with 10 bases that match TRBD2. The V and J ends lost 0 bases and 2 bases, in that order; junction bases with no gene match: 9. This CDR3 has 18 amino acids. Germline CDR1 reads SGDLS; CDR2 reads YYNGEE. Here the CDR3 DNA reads TGTGCCAGCAGCGTAGCACTAGCGGGGCGGGACTACACAGATACGCAGTATTTT. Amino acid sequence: CASSVALAGRDYTDTQYF.

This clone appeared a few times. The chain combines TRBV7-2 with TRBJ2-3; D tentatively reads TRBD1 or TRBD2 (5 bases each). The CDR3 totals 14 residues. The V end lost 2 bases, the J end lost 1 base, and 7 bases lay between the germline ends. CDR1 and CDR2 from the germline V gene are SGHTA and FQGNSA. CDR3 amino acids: CASSLMGGTDTQYF. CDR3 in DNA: TGTGCCAGCAGCTTAATGGGGGGCACAGATACGCAGTATTTT.

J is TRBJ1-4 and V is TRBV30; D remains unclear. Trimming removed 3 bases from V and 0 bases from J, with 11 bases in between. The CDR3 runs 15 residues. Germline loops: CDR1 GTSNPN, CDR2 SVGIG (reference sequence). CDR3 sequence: CAWSPGRATNEKLFF. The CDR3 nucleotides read TGTGCCTGGAGCCCTGGAAGAGCAACTAATGAAAAACTGTTTTTT. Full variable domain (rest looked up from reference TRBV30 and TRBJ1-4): SQTIHQWPATLVQPVGSPLSLECTVEGTSNPNLYWYRQAAGRGLQLLFYSVGIGQISSEVPQNLSASRPQDRQFILSSKKLLLSDSGFYLCAWSPGRATNEKLFFGSGTQLSVL.

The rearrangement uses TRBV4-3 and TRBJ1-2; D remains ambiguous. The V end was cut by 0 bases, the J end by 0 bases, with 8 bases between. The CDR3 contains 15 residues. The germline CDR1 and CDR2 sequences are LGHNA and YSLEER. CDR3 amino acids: CASSQESASNYGYTF. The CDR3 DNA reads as TGCGCCAGCAGCCAAGAGTCAGCCTCTAACTATGGCTACACCTTC.

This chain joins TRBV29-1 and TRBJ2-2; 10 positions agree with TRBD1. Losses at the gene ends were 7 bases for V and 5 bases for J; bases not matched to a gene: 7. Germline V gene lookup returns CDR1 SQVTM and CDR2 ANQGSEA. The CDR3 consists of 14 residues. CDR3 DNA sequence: TGCAGCGCTAGCAGGACAGGGGGGACCGGGGAGCTGTTTTTT. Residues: CSASRTGGTGELFF.

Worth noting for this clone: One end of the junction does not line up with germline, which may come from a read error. This CDR3 is CSVELGTGDELYF. The CDR3 DNA is TGCAGCGTTGAACTCGGGACAGGCGACGAGCTGTACTTC. The V gene is TRBV29-1, the J gene TRBJ2-7, with TRBD1 matching over 8 bases. The CDR3 covers 13 residues. Per the germline V gene, CDR1 is SQVTM and CDR2 is ANQGSEA.

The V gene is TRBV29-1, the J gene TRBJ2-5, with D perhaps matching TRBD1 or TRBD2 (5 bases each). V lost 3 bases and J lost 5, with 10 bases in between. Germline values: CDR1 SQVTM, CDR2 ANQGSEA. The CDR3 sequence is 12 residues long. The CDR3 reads CSVDGTGETQYF. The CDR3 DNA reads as TGCAGCGTTGATGGGACCGGGGAGACCCAGTACTTC.

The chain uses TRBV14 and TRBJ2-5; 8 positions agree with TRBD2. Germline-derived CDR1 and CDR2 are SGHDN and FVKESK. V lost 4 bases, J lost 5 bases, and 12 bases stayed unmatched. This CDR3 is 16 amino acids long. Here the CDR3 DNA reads TGTGCCAGCAGCCGCGTGGGTAGCGGGGTCCGGGAGACCCAGTACTTC. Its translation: CASSRVGSGVRETQYF.

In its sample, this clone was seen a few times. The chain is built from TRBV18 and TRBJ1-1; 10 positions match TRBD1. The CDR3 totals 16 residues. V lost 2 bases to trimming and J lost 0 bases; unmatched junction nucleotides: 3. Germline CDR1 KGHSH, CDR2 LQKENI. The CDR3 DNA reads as TGTGCCAGCTCACCATGGGACAGGGGAGTGAACACTGAAGCTTTCTTT. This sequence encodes CASSPWDRGVNTEAFF.

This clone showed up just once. CDR3 DNA: TGCGCCAGCAGTTCACAGGGATCGCCCCTCCACTTT. It codes for CASSSQGSPLHF. The chain couples TRBV5-1 to TRBJ1-6, with D perhaps TRBD1 (6 bases). There are 12 residues in the CDR3. Germline CDR1 and CDR2: SGHRS and YFSETQ. The V end lost 5 bases, the J end lost 13 bases, and 13 bases lay between the germline ends. The full variable domain, in which reference TRBV5-1 and TRBJ1-6 provide the parts outside the CDR3, is KAGVTQTPRYLIKTRGQQVTLSCSPISGHRSVSWYQQTPGQGLQFLFEYFSETQRNKGNFPGRFSGRQFSNSRSEMNVSTLELGDSALYLCASSSQGSPLHFGNGTRLTVT.

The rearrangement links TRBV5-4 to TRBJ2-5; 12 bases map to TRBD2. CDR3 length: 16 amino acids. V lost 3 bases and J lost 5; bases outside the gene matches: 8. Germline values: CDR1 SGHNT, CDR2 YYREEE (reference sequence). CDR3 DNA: TGTGCCAGCAGCTCTAGCGGGGGGGCTTATTCGGAGACCCAGTACTTC. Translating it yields CASSSSGGAYSETQYF.

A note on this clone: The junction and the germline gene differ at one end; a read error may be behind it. CDR3 in DNA: TGTGCCAGCAGCGTAGCGATAAGAGAGGCCCAGTACTTC. It translates to CASSVAIREAQYF. This chain links TRBV9 with TRBJ2-5; D gene uncertain. Germline CDR1 is SGDLS and CDR2 is YYNGEE. CDR3 length: 13 residues.

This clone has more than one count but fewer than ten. CDR3 in DNA: TGTGCCTCCGGACAGGGTGCTTCACCCCTCCACTTT. It is translated as CASGQGASPLHF. V is TRBV30 and J is TRBJ1-6, with 8 bases identical to TRBD1. With V trimmed by 7 bases and J by 9 bases, 5 bases remained unmatched. This CDR3 is 12 amino acids long. Germline V gene data show CDR1 as GTSNPN and CDR2 as SVGIG (reference sequence).

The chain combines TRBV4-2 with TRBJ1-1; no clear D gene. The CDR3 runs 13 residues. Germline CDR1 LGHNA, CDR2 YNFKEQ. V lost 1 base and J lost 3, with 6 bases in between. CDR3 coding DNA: TGTGCCAGCAGCCAAGGATGGGACACTGAAGCTTTCTTT. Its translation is CASSQGWDTEAFF.

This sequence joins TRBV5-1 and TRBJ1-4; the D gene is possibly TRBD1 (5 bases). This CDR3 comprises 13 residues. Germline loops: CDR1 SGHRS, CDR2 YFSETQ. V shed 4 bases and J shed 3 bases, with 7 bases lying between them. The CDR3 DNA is TGCGCCAGCAGCGACAGATCTAATGAAAAACTGTTTTTT. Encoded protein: CASSDRSNEKLFF.

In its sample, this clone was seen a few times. The CDR3 loop reads CASSTGLAGVTDTQYF. The CDR3 bases are TGTGCCAGCAGCACTGGACTAGCGGGAGTCACAGATACGCAGTATTTT. This sequence joins TRBV2 and TRBJ2-3, with 13 bases identical to TRBD2. The germline V gene has CDR1 SNHLY and CDR2 FYNNEI. CDR3 length: 16 residues. V dropped 6 bases and J dropped 2; count of bases not matched to a gene: 5.